This entry lists 7 T cell receptor beta chains sequenced from one sample in a study of blood T cell repertoires in COVID-19. Assay used: immunoSEQ multiplex PCR; TCRdb lists only in-frame clones, some missing. The table includes under 300,000 clones, approximately 80% detected once. Specimen: peripheral blood. All receptors come from a woman older than 75 with acute or convalescent COVID-19.

This clone was seen a single time. This sample also contains other DNA sequences that code for the same CDR3. The chain uses TRBV28 and TRBJ1-1, with 9 bases identical to TRBD1. This CDR3 comprises 15 residues. CDR1 is MDHEN, CDR2 SYDVKM, per germline. V lost 1 base, J lost 1 base, and 1 base stayed unmatched. CDR3 sequence (DNA): TGTGCCAGCAGTTTATCGGGACAGGGGAACACTGAAGCTTTCTTT. Encoded protein: CASSLSGQGNTEAFF.

V gene TRBV6-5 combines with J gene TRBJ1-6; TRBD1 aligns across 7 bases. Unmatched junction bases numbered 11, after V lost 8 bases and J lost 7 bases. The CDR3 contains 15 residues. CDR1 and CDR2 (germline): MNHEY, SVGAGI. CDR3: CASGFRGQPNSPLHF. The CDR3 nucleotides read TGTGCCAGCGGATTTAGGGGGCAACCGAATTCACCCCTCCACTTT.

V usage is TRBV6-2 or TRBV6-3 and J usage is TRBJ1-1, with D uncertain. This CDR3 has 13 residues. Germline values: CDR1 MNHEY, CDR2 SVGEGT. Trimming took 2 bases from V and 0 from J, leaving 4 bases between them. DNA for the CDR3: TGTGCCAGCAGTTACGCGATGAACACTGAAGCTTTCTTT. Residues: CASSYAMNTEAFF.

The chain joins TRBV14 to TRBJ2-1; a possible D gene is TRBD1 (6 bases). V was clipped by 4 bases and J by 4 bases, with 14 bases between them. CDR1 is SGHDN, CDR2 FVKESK, per germline. CDR3 size: 15 residues. Here the CDR3 reads CASSPQGIGYNEQFF. CDR3 coding DNA: TGTGCCAGCAGCCCTCAGGGGATCGGGTACAATGAGCAGTTCTTC.

The table lists this clone with a few counts. The chain carries TRBV10-2 and TRBJ1-2; 7 bases map to TRBD1. V lost 3 bases and J lost 2; bases outside the gene matches: 3. CDR3 length: 14 residues. CDR1 and CDR2 (germline): WSHSY, SAAADI. The CDR3 DNA follows: TGCGCCAGCAGTGAAGACAGGGTGAACTATGGCTACACCTTC. Amino acid sequence: CASSEDRVNYGYTF.

The chain employs TRBV27 and TRBJ1-2; weak D call: TRBD1 (6 bases). The CDR3 runs to 14 residues. Germline V lookup: CDR1 MNHEY, CDR2 SMNVEV (reference sequence). The V end lost 5 bases, the J end lost 10 bases, and 20 bases lay between the germline ends. CDR3 in amino acids: CASSPNPGQRIYTF. For the CDR3, the DNA is TGTGCCAGCAGTCCAAACCCGGGACAAAGAATCTACACCTTC.

CDR3 in amino acids: CASSPSGAQGGANVLTF. The DNA for the CDR3 is TGTGCCAGCAGCCCGTCCGGGGCCCAGGGGGGGGCCAACGTCCTGACTTTC. J is TRBJ2-6 and V is TRBV11-2; D perhaps matches TRBD1 (6 bases). There are 17 residues in the CDR3. Looked up from germline, CDR1 is SGHAT and CDR2 is FQNNGV. Trimming took off 5 bases at V and 4 bases at J, with 18 bases between the two ends.